This T cell receptor (beta chain) was recovered during a study of T cell responses to AZD1222 COVID-19 vaccine. Study-wide points: Spike-specific TCRs gained breadth and depth after people received two AZD1222 doses. Vaccine-associated CD4 TCRs ranged over spike, dominating at 160-218 and 743-854.

The CDR3 runs to 14 residues. From germline, CDR1 is LGHNA and CDR2 YNFKEQ. Trimming removed 5 bases from V and 2 bases from J, with 10 bases in between. Clones were read by immunoSEQ multiplex PCR, and TCRdb kept only the in-frame ones, dropping some. The sample includes 210,000 or so clones, about 92% of them seen just once. This clone was detected only once. The target antigen is unknown. The chain joins TRBV4-2 to TRBJ1-3; D is perhaps TRBD1 (6 bases). The sequence was collected from an adult in good health. The sample here was peripheral blood, taken on day 0 of MenACWY control vaccination. The CDR3 DNA is TGTGCCAGCAGCACACAGGGTACTGGAAACACCATATATTTT. It is translated as CASSTQGTGNTIYF.